One and the same sample provided the 20 T cell receptor beta chains below, sequenced in a study of cytomegalovirus exposure and HLA in healthy donors. Clones were read by immunoSEQ multiplex PCR, and TCRdb kept only the in-frame ones, dropping some. The table lists about 250,000 clones, more than 85% of them singletons. Sequenced input: PBMCs. The receptors were gathered from a man aged 18 to 29 in good health and CMV-seropositive.

V and J are TRBV9 and TRBJ2-7; 8 bases fit TRBD1. This CDR3 region has 14 residues. V was clipped by 0 bases and J by 12 bases; unmatched bases: 11. CDR1 SGDLS and CDR2 YYNGEE come from the germline V gene. CDR3 region: CASSVAGTGDKAYF. CDR3 bases: TGTGCCAGCAGCGTAGCTGGGACAGGTGATAAGGCGTACTTC. The entire variable domain, with the rest obtained from reference TRBV9 and TRBJ2-7, is as follows: DSGVTQTPKHLITATGQRVTLRCSPRSGDLSVYWYQQSLDQGLQFLIQYYNGEERAKGNILERFSAQQFPDLHSELNLSSLELGDSALYFCASSVAGTGDKAYFGPGTRLTVT.

This chain uses TRBV19 with TRBJ1-5, with D uncertain. Germline lookup yields CDR1 LNHDA and CDR2 SQIVND (reference sequence). The CDR3 is 16 residues long. The ends were cut back, 4 bases at V and 0 bases at J, with 13 bases in the middle. The CDR3 DNA follows: TGTGCCAGTAGTACCGCGCCCGGAGGTAGCAATCAGCCCCAGCATTTT. It codes for CASSTAPGGSNQPQHF.

The chain employs TRBV6-5 and TRBJ2-4, with D maybe TRBD2 (5 bases). The CDR3 consists of 14 residues. Germline CDR1 is MNHEY and CDR2 is SVGAGI. V dropped 6 bases and J dropped 2 bases, with 11 bases sitting between them. CDR3 residues: CASSSRRSKNIQYF. CDR3 nucleotides: TGTGCCAGCAGCTCCCGGAGGTCCAAAAACATTCAGTACTTC.

The chain employs TRBV27 and TRBJ2-1; 7 nucleotides match TRBD1. The junction had 8 bases not matched to a gene; V was cut back by 5 bases and J by 7 bases. The CDR3 has 14 amino acids. The V gene's germline CDR1 is MNHEY and CDR2 SMNVEV (reference sequence). CDR3 DNA: TGTGCCAGCAGTCCGTCCCGGGACAGTAATGAGCAGTTCTTC. Its translation is CASSPSRDSNEQFF.

CDR3 region: CASRLTAATNEKLFF. CDR3 in DNA: TGTGCCAGCAGGCTCACAGCAGCAACTAATGAAAAACTGTTTTTT. The gene calls are TRBV2 and TRBJ1-4; unclear D gene. The CDR3 is 15 residues long. The germline V gene has CDR1 SNHLY and CDR2 FYNNEI. V was cut by 6 bases and J by 0 bases, with 11 bases left in between. The variable domain in full, with the rest retrieved from reference TRBV2 and TRBJ1-4, is EPEVTQTPSHQVTQMGQEVILRCVPISNHLYFYWYRQILGQKVEFLVSFYNNEISEKSEIFDDQFSVERPDGSNFTLKIRSTKLEDSAMYFCASRLTAATNEKLFFGSGTQLSVL.

The chain carries TRBV29-1 and TRBJ1-1, with D possibly being TRBD1 (6 bases). V lost 1 base and J lost 0, with 9 bases in between. CDR1 is SQVTM, CDR2 ANQGSEA, per germline. The CDR3 has 14 amino acids. CDR3 bases: TGCAGCGTTGAAGCCCGACAGGTGAACACTGAAGCTTTCTTT. It specifies CSVEARQVNTEAFF.

The chain links TRBV11-2 to TRBJ1-1; the D is unclear. This CDR3 spans 14 amino acids. Germline V gene sequence: CDR1 SGHAT, CDR2 FQNNGV. Trimming removed 5 bases at V and 1 base at J, with 11 bases between. CDR3 bases: TGTGCCAGCAGCAACTTAAGGGAGAACACTGAAGCTTTCTTT. This codes for CASSNLRENTEAFF.

V usage is TRBV2 and J usage is TRBJ1-5; TRBD1 matches at 10 bases. The V and J ends lost 6 bases and 7 bases, in that order; junction bases with no gene match: 6. Germline CDR1 is SNHLY and CDR2 is FYNNEI. This CDR3 contains 14 residues. The CDR3 sequence: CASRTGGARQPQHF. CDR3 in DNA: TGTGCCAGCAGGACAGGGGGCGCAAGGCAGCCCCAGCATTTT. The entire variable domain, with the rest obtained from reference TRBV2 and TRBJ1-5, is as follows: EPEVTQTPSHQVTQMGQEVILRCVPISNHLYFYWYRQILGQKVEFLVSFYNNEISEKSEIFDDQFSVERPDGSNFTLKIRSTKLEDSAMYFCASRTGGARQPQHFGDGTRLSIL.

This chain joins TRBV9 and TRBJ2-3; 10 bases line up with TRBD2. This CDR3 spans 15 amino acids. V was clipped by 3 bases and J by 1 base; unmatched bases: 2. Germline-derived CDR1 and CDR2 are SGDLS and YYNGEE. The DNA of the CDR3 is TGTGCCAGCAGCGACGGGACTAGCGGCACAGATACGCAGTATTTT. Amino acid sequence: CASSDGTSGTDTQYF.

This clone occurred once. The chain employs TRBV18 and TRBJ1-2; no reliable D call. CDR3 size: 14 residues. The germline gives CDR1 KGHSH, CDR2 LQKENI. V lost 3 bases to trimming and J lost 10 bases, with 18 bases between them. DNA for the CDR3: TGTGCCAGCTCACCTCCCAGTCGCCAAGACTACTACACCTTC. The encoded protein is CASSPPSRQDYYTF.

The J gene is TRBJ2-1, the V gene TRBV7-8, with D possibly matching TRBD2 (6 bases). CDR3 size: 13 residues. Germline loops: CDR1 SGHVS, CDR2 FQNEAQ. V lost 5 bases, J lost 8 bases, and 13 bases lay in between. The CDR3 loop is CASSPPRRDEQFF. CDR3 coding DNA: TGTGCCAGCAGCCCCCCTAGGAGGGATGAGCAGTTCTTC.

This clone is a singleton in its sample. This rearrangement joins TRBV25-1 to TRBJ2-4; D uncertain. CDR3 length equals 13 residues. Germline loops: CDR1 MGHDK, CDR2 SYGVNS. V lost 3 bases to trimming and J lost 3 bases, with 6 bases between them. This chain's CDR3 is CASSEGGKNIQYF. Here the CDR3 DNA reads TGTGCCAGCAGTGAGGGTGGCAAAAACATTCAGTACTTC. The complete variable domain, with remaining parts taken from reference TRBV25-1 and TRBJ2-4, reads EADIYQTPRYLVIGTGKKITLECSQTMGHDKMYWYQQDPGMELHLIHYSYGVNSTEKGDLSSESTVSRIRTEHFPLTLESARPSHTSQYLCASSEGGKNIQYFGAGTRLSVL.

The V gene is TRBV7-2, the J gene TRBJ1-2; D is undetermined. The V gene's germline CDR1 is SGHTA and CDR2 FQGNSA. The CDR3 spans 14 residues. Trimming stripped 5 bases from V and 8 bases from J, with 18 bases between. CDR3 protein: CASSPSRRALGYTF. CDR3 DNA: TGTGCCAGCAGCCCTTCGCGACGGGCACTCGGCTACACCTTC.

This chain joins TRBV4-3 and TRBJ2-2; 9 bases are shared with TRBD2. The CDR3 contains 17 residues. V was pared by 0 bases and J by 5 bases, with 7 bases of the junction left unmatched. Germline CDR1 LGHNA, CDR2 YSLEER. The CDR3 is CASSQEPPLAGTGELFF. As DNA, the CDR3 is TGCGCCAGCAGCCAAGAACCCCCCCTAGCGGGAACCGGGGAGCTGTTTTTT.

This chain uses TRBV27 with TRBJ2-1; TRBD1 matches 7 bases. The germline CDR1 and CDR2 sequences are MNHEY and SMNVEV (reference sequence). V lost 2 bases and J lost 8; bases outside the gene matches: 6. The CDR3 extends over 14 amino acids. DNA for the CDR3: TGTGCCAGCAGTTTAGACAGGGCTGTTGATGAGCAGTTCTTC. It encodes CASSLDRAVDEQFF.

The chain combines TRBV7-9 with TRBJ1-1; TRBD1 matches 8 bases. Trimming at V came to 7 bases and at J to 5 bases, leaving 6 bases not matched to a gene. Germline values: CDR1 SEHNR, CDR2 FQNEAQ (reference sequence). CDR3 length: 13 residues. CDR3 sequence reads: CASTQGQETEAFF. The DNA for the CDR3 is TGTGCCAGCACCCAGGGACAGGAGACTGAAGCTTTCTTT.

The sample holds a few counts of this clone. The CDR3 loop reads CASSLAGATNTEAFF. CDR3 coding DNA: TGTGCCAGCAGTTTGGCAGGGGCTACGAACACTGAAGCTTTCTTT. The chain combines TRBV27 with TRBJ1-1; possibly TRBD1 for D (6 bases). The V end was cut by 3 bases, the J end by 1 base, with 12 bases between. This CDR3 is built from 15 residues. Germline V gene data show CDR1 as MNHEY and CDR2 as SMNVEV (reference sequence).

This chain connects TRBV5-6 to TRBJ1-1, with D tentatively TRBD1 (6 bases). The germline gives CDR1 SGHDT, CDR2 YYEEEE. Trimming cost V 3 bases and J 8 bases, with 17 bases left between them. The CDR3 spans 14 residues. The CDR3 region is CASSYLRGEREAFF. CDR3 DNA: TGTGCCAGCAGCTACCTAAGGGGGGAGCGAGAAGCTTTCTTT.

The V and J genes are TRBV5-4 and TRBJ2-7, with TRBD1 matching over 9 bases. V shed 2 bases and J 1 base; nucleotides not matched to a gene: 4. The germline CDR1 and CDR2 sequences are SGHNT and YYREEE (reference sequence). The CDR3 runs 15 residues. As DNA, the CDR3 is TGTGCCAGCAGCTTTGGGACAGGGCGATCCTACGAGCAGTACTTC. Its translation: CASSFGTGRSYEQYF.

V gene TRBV4-1 combines with J gene TRBJ2-1; 9 nucleotides agree with TRBD2. V lost 1 base to trimming and J lost 7 bases; unmatched junction nucleotides: 14. Germline V gene data show CDR1 as MGHRA and CDR2 as YSYEKL. CDR3 length: 18 residues. CDR3 nucleotides: TGCGCCAGCAGCCAAGTGGGAGCGGGAGGCCGGTGGGGGAATGAGCAGTTCTTC. Translating gives CASSQVGAGGRWGNEQFF.